This TCR beta chain was recovered during a study of early T cells in non-severe SARS-CoV-2 infection (dated by TCRdb to the early 2020s). Some background on the complete study: TCR sequencing used bulk RNA from unsorted whole blood, so alpha and beta chains could not be paired.

The investigation overall reported the following: Matching against VDJdb was skewed toward anti-spike CD8 responses, likely underestimated virus-specific expansions, and missed private and CD4 specificities.

As regards this clonotype: No antigen is known for it. There are no base qualities to consult, and no much larger clone falls within one base.

A case-control design nested within a healthcare worker cohort in London, UK, was used, with weekly nasopharyngeal swab PCR tests and blood sampling performed. Between 23 and 31 March 2020, the week of the UK lockdown, healthcare workers were enrolled and then followed up weekly for as long as 16 weeks. The method was 5' RACE. The data were produced on a NextSeq 500. Unique molecular identifiers were attached to individual cDNA molecules in the TCR library protocol so that sequencing error and PCR bias could be corrected. TCR alpha and beta chains were both sequenced, and the abundances of alpha and beta sequences in each sample were closely correlated with each other. Concerning the study's data processing: V gene, J gene and CDR3 annotation of TCR sequences was performed with Decombinator V4. Expanded TCRs were defined as changing significantly between any two time points under a Poisson model with p below 0.0001. Abundances of TCRs were expressed as counts per million after normalisation to the total number of TCRs sequenced in each sample. A search of VDJdb, accessed on 1 November 2021, was run for TCRs annotated to CMV, EBV and SARS-CoV-2, with TCRs annotated for multiple antigens excluded. TCRdb itself trimmed the public reads at Q25 with fastp, ran MiXCR and retained productive beta chains. For every CDR3 protein sequence, its rows merge into one entry that carries the most common genes and DNA. What appears here as the V and J calls and clone size reflects TCRdb's work, not the paper's. The sample contains roughly 97,000 distinct CDR3 sequences, 8% to 13% of them found a single time. Together, the top ten hold 4.7% of the sample.

The sample here was whole blood, taken at baseline. The clonotype was recovered from an adult who was a healthcare worker with PCR-confirmed SARS-CoV-2 infection or an uninfected control (not recorded which).

For the CDR3, the sequence is CSARDLGASNQPQHF. The DNA reads TGCAGTGCTAGAGATCTGGGGGCAAGCAATCAGCCCCAGCATTTT. The sequence joins TRBV20-1 to TRBJ1-5, with TRBD1 tentatively as D gene (6 bases match). Including the terminal cysteine and phenylalanine, the CDR3 comprises 15 residues. The read is trimmed to its CDR3 DNA, 45 bases read in frame from base 1. V drops 0 bases and J drops 1 base, leaving 10 bases in between. CDR1 and CDR2 are drawn from the germline V gene (reference sequence): DFQATT, SNEGSKA.